The 32 T cell receptor beta chains presented below share a single source sample, sequenced in a study of technical replicates of blood from several donors (dated by TCRdb to between 2016 and 2019). Receptor amplification or capture employed the immunoSEQ multiplex PCR assay. Here the immuneACCESS table is served through TCRdb, limited to in-frame sequences with V and J called. Missing clones are a known gap in these copies; in checked studies unresolved V genes cover under half, and the rest lacks a known reason. The sample table shows approximately 80,000 clones, and approximately 89% are seen once. The ten largest clones add up to 0.41% of the sample. Sequencing was done on a sample of T cells isolated from PBMCs. The receptors here all came from a human donor in good health.

The chain employs TRBV9 and TRBJ2-2; TRBD1 agrees at 10 bases. This CDR3 has 16 residues. From germline, CDR1 is SGDLS and CDR2 YYNGEE. With 5 bases clipped from V and 6 bases from J, the junction kept 10 bases outside the gene matches. The CDR3 DNA reads as TGTGCCAGCAGAGATACCGGGACAGGGGTCCCCGGGGAGCTGTTTTTT. It yields the protein CASRDTGTGVPGELFF.

The chain's CDR3 is CASSHPLGQGNQPQHF. The CDR3 DNA follows: TGCGCCAGCAGCCACCCATTGGGACAGGGTAATCAGCCCCAGCATTTT. The V call is TRBV4-1, the J call TRBJ1-5; TRBD1 agrees at 9 bases. V was pared by 3 bases and J by 4 bases, with 7 bases of the junction left unmatched. The CDR3 sequence is 16 residues long. The germline CDR1 and CDR2 sequences are MGHRA and YSYEKL.

The chain carries TRBV9 and TRBJ2-7; tentative D call: TRBD2 (5 bases). The germline gives CDR1 SGDLS, CDR2 YYNGEE. Trimming removed 0 bases from V and 3 bases from J, with 10 bases in between. This CDR3 contains 14 residues. The CDR3 DNA follows: TGTGCCAGCAGCGTAGAAGCGGACCACTACGAGCAGTACTTC. This encodes CASSVEADHYEQYF.

The V gene is TRBV19, the J gene TRBJ2-3, with 10 positions matching TRBD2. This CDR3 is built from 15 residues. With 10 bases clipped from V and 0 bases from J, the junction kept 7 bases outside the gene matches. CDR1 is LNHDA, CDR2 SQIVND, per germline (reference sequence). The CDR3 DNA sequence: TGTGCCACCAGGAAAGCGGGAGGGAGCACAGATACGCAGTATTTT. The encoded protein is CATRKAGGSTDTQYF.

This rearrangement joins TRBV19 to TRBJ2-1; 9 bases line up with TRBD2. This CDR3 has 15 amino acids. V lost 7 bases to trimming and J lost 0 bases; unmatched junction nucleotides: 4. Per germline, CDR1 LNHDA and CDR2 SQIVND (reference sequence). This chain's CDR3 is CASTTSGSSYNEQFF. CDR3 nucleotides: TGTGCCAGTACGACTAGCGGTAGCTCCTACAATGAGCAGTTCTTC.

The chain combines TRBV19 with TRBJ1-1; TRBD1 agrees at 9 bases. The CDR3 has 16 amino acids. Unmatched junction bases numbered 9, after V lost 3 bases and J lost 4 bases. The V gene's germline CDR1 is LNHDA and CDR2 SQIVND (reference sequence). For the CDR3, the DNA is TGTGCCAGTAGTATTAACACAGGGGGCACGAGCACTGAAGCTTTCTTT. Translation gives CASSINTGGTSTEAFF.

The V and J genes are TRBV11-3 and TRBJ1-3, with D unclear. Looked up from germline, CDR1 is SGHNT and CDR2 is YENEEA. The CDR3 runs to 14 residues. The ends were cut back, 1 base at V and 2 bases at J, with 6 bases in the middle. CDR3 in amino acids: CASSLAGTGNTIYF. The CDR3 nucleotides read TGTGCCAGCAGCTTAGCCGGTACTGGAAACACCATATATTTT.

This clone was seen a single time. J is TRBJ1-4 and V is TRBV19; 7 nucleotides match TRBD1. Germline CDR1 reads LNHDA; CDR2 reads SQIVND (reference sequence). The CDR3 consists of 15 residues. The J segment lost 8 bases and the V segment lost 8 bases, leaving 14 bases of the junction unmatched. The CDR3 bases are TGTGCCAGTCTTACCCGACAGGGAAGCAGAGAAAAACTGTTTTTT. This codes for CASLTRQGSREKLFF.

CDR3 protein: CALQGAPTTTYEQYF. The DNA for the CDR3 is TGTGCCTTACAGGGGGCCCCTACAACTACCTACGAGCAGTACTTC. V is TRBV2 and J is TRBJ2-7; 9 nucleotides agree with TRBD1. CDR1 and CDR2 from the germline V gene are SNHLY and FYNNEI. CDR3 length: 15 residues. The V gene end was trimmed by 11 bases and the J gene end by 2 bases; junction bases not matched to a gene: 13.

J is TRBJ2-7 and V is TRBV5-1, with 9 positions matching TRBD2. The J segment lost 4 bases and the V segment lost 2 bases, leaving 4 bases of the junction unmatched. There are 14 residues in the CDR3. The V gene's germline CDR1 is SGHRS and CDR2 YFSETQ. The CDR3 nucleotides are TGCGCCAGCAGCTTTCTAGCGGGAAGATACGAGCAGTACTTC. Translating it yields CASSFLAGRYEQYF.

About this clone itself: Other DNA sequences in the sample encode the same CDR3. The CDR3 protein is CASRGGTEAFF. The CDR3 bases are TGTGCCAGCCGGGGGGGAACTGAAGCTTTCTTT. The chain joins TRBV6-5 to TRBJ1-1; tentatively, D is TRBD1 (5 bases). Trimming stripped 8 bases from V and 5 bases from J, with 9 bases between. Germline loops: CDR1 MNHEY, CDR2 SVGAGI. CDR3 size: 11 residues.

The chain joins TRBV10-3 to TRBJ2-7; D is unclear. CDR3 length: 12 amino acids. V gave up 3 bases and J gave up 5 bases, with 8 bases separating them. Germline V gene data show CDR1 as ENHRY and CDR2 as SYGVKD. The CDR3 coding sequence is TGTGCCATCAGTGACCCCGCGAACGAGCAGTACTTC. Translated: CAISDPANEQYF.

The rearrangement uses TRBV28 and TRBJ2-2; 7 bases match TRBD2. Germline lookup yields CDR1 MDHEN and CDR2 SYDVKM. CDR3 length: 15 amino acids. Unmatched junction bases numbered 7, after V lost 3 bases and J lost 6 bases. The CDR3 nucleotides read TGTGCCAGCAGTTTTATCCTGACTAGCCCCGGGGAGCTGTTTTTT. Translated, it gives CASSFILTSPGELFF.

This clone has only one observation. This rearrangement joins TRBV4-3 to TRBJ2-6; weak D call: TRBD1 (7 bases). Germline lookup yields CDR1 LGHNA and CDR2 YSLEER. The CDR3 consists of 19 residues. V shed 0 bases and J shed 0 bases, with 15 bases lying between them. For the CDR3, the DNA is TGCGCCAGCAGCCAAGAGCGGACAGGAGGGCTCTCTGGGGCCAACGTCCTGACTTTC. The encoded protein is CASSQERTGGLSGANVLTF.

The rearrangement joins TRBV13 to TRBJ1-1; D might be TRBD1 (5 bases). This CDR3 is built from 14 residues. The germline V gene has CDR1 PRHDT and CDR2 FYEKMQ (reference sequence). The ends were cut back, 1 base at V and 4 bases at J, with 10 bases in the middle. The CDR3 region has the DNA TGTGCCAGCAGCTTAGACGGGGGAGGCACTGAAGCTTTCTTT. Translating gives CASSLDGGGTEAFF.

This chain joins TRBV25-1 and TRBJ1-2; D uncertain. The germline CDR1 and CDR2 sequences are MGHDK and SYGVNS. With 6 bases removed from V and 4 bases from J, the gap between germline ends came to 18 bases. The CDR3 extends over 15 amino acids. CDR3 loop: CASRSGYTVGYGYTF. CDR3 coding DNA: TGTGCCAGCAGGTCCGGATACACAGTGGGCTATGGCTACACCTTC.

The chain carries TRBV6-5 and TRBJ2-3; the D gene is possibly TRBD2 (6 bases). The CDR3 is 15 residues long. Germline CDR1 and CDR2: MNHEY and SVGAGI. The ends were cut back, 3 bases at V and 2 bases at J, with 12 bases in the middle. The CDR3 loop reads CASSYTGTLTDTQYF. The CDR3 DNA reads TGTGCCAGCAGTTATACCGGGACTCTCACAGATACGCAGTATTTT.

As for this clone: Other DNA sequences of this sample code for an identical CDR3. V usage is TRBV7-2 and J usage is TRBJ2-7, with 9 bases lining up with TRBD2. Trimming at V came to 5 bases and at J to 4 bases, leaving 9 bases not matched to a gene. The CDR3 sequence is 15 residues long. Germline assignment: CDR1 SGHTA and CDR2 FQGNSA. The CDR3 region is CASSVRLAGSYEQYF. The CDR3 DNA reads as TGTGCCAGCAGCGTCAGGCTAGCGGGATCGTACGAGCAGTACTTC.

The rearrangement links TRBV29-1 to TRBJ2-7; D is possibly TRBD2 (5 bases). The V and J ends lost 0 bases and 7 bases respectively, with 16 bases between them. Per the germline V gene, CDR1 is SQVTM and CDR2 is ANQGSEA. This CDR3 is built from 14 residues. The chain's CDR3 is CSVEDRSSPGEQYF. CDR3 DNA sequence: TGCAGCGTTGAAGATCGTAGCTCCCCGGGGGAGCAGTACTTC.

The chain uses TRBV5-1 and TRBJ2-1, with a tentative D call TRBD2 (5 bases). This CDR3 region has 11 residues. The germline gives CDR1 SGHRS, CDR2 YFSETQ. The V and J ends lost 4 bases and 13 bases respectively, with 12 bases between them. CDR3 sequence: CASSILRDQFF. Written as DNA, the CDR3 is TGCGCCAGCAGCATACTCCGGGATCAGTTCTTC.

The genes are TRBV5-6 and TRBJ1-1; no reliable D call. Trimming stripped 0 bases from V and 3 bases from J, with 12 bases between. Germline loops: CDR1 SGHDT, CDR2 YYEEEE. The CDR3 runs 15 residues. The CDR3 reads CASSLVGRRHTEAFF. CDR3 DNA: TGTGCCAGCAGCTTGGTGGGCCGACGGCACACTGAAGCTTTCTTT.

The V gene is TRBV2, the J gene TRBJ2-3; 10 nucleotides line up with TRBD1. V shed 6 bases and J 3 bases; nucleotides not matched to a gene: 6. The CDR3 is 15 residues long. The germline CDR1 and CDR2 sequences are SNHLY and FYNNEI. Here the CDR3 reads CASRLRDRGTDTQYF. CDR3 nucleotide sequence: TGTGCCAGCAGACTACGGGACAGGGGAACAGATACGCAGTATTTT.

The chain uses TRBV9 and TRBJ2-3; 12 bases fit TRBD2. CDR3 length: 15 residues. The germline gives CDR1 SGDLS, CDR2 YYNGEE. V lost 7 bases, J lost 0 bases, and 3 bases stayed unmatched. In DNA, the CDR3 is TGTGCCAGCTGTACTAGCGGGAGGAGCACAGATACGCAGTATTTT. Its translation: CASCTSGRSTDTQYF.

In this sample, this clone turned up a few times. The CDR3 protein is CASSLVGYSAEAFF. CDR3 DNA: TGCGCCAGCAGCTTGGTTGGGTATAGCGCTGAAGCTTTCTTT. This chain links TRBV5-1 with TRBJ1-1, with D unclear. Trimming took off 0 bases at V and 6 bases at J, with 12 bases between the two ends. The germline V gene encodes CDR1 SGHRS and CDR2 YFSETQ. This CDR3 contains 14 residues.

The V gene is TRBV2, the J gene TRBJ1-5, with D unresolved. CDR1 SNHLY and CDR2 FYNNEI come from the germline V gene. The CDR3 contains 12 residues. V shed 8 bases and J shed 0 bases, with 5 bases lying between them. The CDR3 here is CASQDSNQPQHF. DNA of the CDR3: TGTGCCAGCCAGGATAGCAATCAGCCCCAGCATTTT.

The chain uses TRBV19 and TRBJ2-7, with TRBD2 matching 14 bases. This CDR3 contains 15 residues. Germline assignment: CDR1 LNHDA and CDR2 SQIVND (reference sequence). The J segment lost 4 bases and the V segment lost 3 bases, leaving 2 bases of the junction unmatched. CDR3 sequence (DNA): TGTGCCAGTAGTATGGGACTAGCGGGAGCGTACGAGCAGTACTTC. This codes for CASSMGLAGAYEQYF.

This chain uses TRBV30 with TRBJ1-3, with D uncertain. CDR1 and CDR2 (germline): GTSNPN, SVGIG (reference sequence). The CDR3 totals 15 residues. The ends were cut back, 0 bases at V and 0 bases at J, with 9 bases in the middle. The CDR3 region has the DNA TGTGCCTGGAGTGTACTAAAGAGCTCTGGAAACACCATATATTTT. Amino acids: CAWSVLKSSGNTIYF. Supplemented by reference TRBV30 and TRBJ1-3, the full variable domain reads SQTIHQWPATLVQPVGSPLSLECTVEGTSNPNLYWYRQAAGRGLQLLFYSVGIGQISSEVPQNLSASRPQDRQFILSSKKLLLSDSGFYLCAWSVLKSSGNTIYFGEGSWLTVV.

This rearrangement joins TRBV5-6 to TRBJ2-7; 10 bases are shared with TRBD2. Per the germline V gene, CDR1 is SGHDT and CDR2 is YYEEEE. V lost 0 bases and J lost 5; bases outside the gene matches: 14. CDR3 length: 18 amino acids. The CDR3 region has the DNA TGTGCCAGCAGCTTGGGGCTAGCGGGAGCCGCTTTTTTTGACGAGCAGTACTTC. The encoded protein is CASSLGLAGAAFFDEQYF. The full variable domain, with the rest looked up from reference TRBV5-6 and TRBJ2-7, is DAGVTQSPTHLIKTRGQQVTLRCSPKSGHDTVSWYQQALGQGPQFIFQYYEEEERQRGNFPDRFSGHQFPNYSSELNVNALLLGDSALYLCASSLGLAGAAFFDEQYFGPGTRLTVT.

V is TRBV5-1 and J is TRBJ1-1; D remains ambiguous. The CDR3 consists of 13 residues. V was trimmed by 0 bases and J by 6 bases, leaving 9 bases between them. Germline loops: CDR1 SGHRS, CDR2 YFSETQ. The CDR3 spells CASSLVQEAEAFF. The CDR3 DNA is TGCGCCAGCAGCTTGGTTCAGGAGGCTGAAGCTTTCTTT.

The chain couples TRBV27 to TRBJ2-1, with D possibly matching TRBD1 (5 bases). The CDR3 extends over 12 amino acids. CDR1 is MNHEY, CDR2 SMNVEV, per germline (reference sequence). V was shortened by 3 bases and J by 9 bases, with 9 bases between the two germline ends. The CDR3 here is CASSLGLGEQFF. In DNA form, the CDR3 reads TGTGCCAGCAGTTTGGGGCTGGGTGAGCAGTTCTTC.

V usage is TRBV29-1 and J usage is TRBJ1-1, with 8 bases fitting TRBD1. The junction had 6 bases not matched to a gene; V was cut back by 4 bases and J by 5 bases. Germline V CDR1 and CDR2: SQVTM, ANQGSEA. The CDR3 spans 13 residues. The CDR3 region has the DNA TGCAGCGTTGGGCAGGGGGCCGGGACTGAAGCTTTCTTT. The encoded protein is CSVGQGAGTEAFF.

The chain carries TRBV11-2 and TRBJ1-2, with TRBD1 matching 9 bases. The CDR3 spans 15 residues. The J segment lost 0 bases and the V segment lost 3 bases, leaving 2 bases of the junction unmatched. Per germline, CDR1 SGHAT and CDR2 FQNNGV. The CDR3 protein is CASSLGQGSNYGYTF. In DNA form, the CDR3 reads TGTGCCAGCAGCTTGGGACAGGGCTCTAACTATGGCTACACCTTC.